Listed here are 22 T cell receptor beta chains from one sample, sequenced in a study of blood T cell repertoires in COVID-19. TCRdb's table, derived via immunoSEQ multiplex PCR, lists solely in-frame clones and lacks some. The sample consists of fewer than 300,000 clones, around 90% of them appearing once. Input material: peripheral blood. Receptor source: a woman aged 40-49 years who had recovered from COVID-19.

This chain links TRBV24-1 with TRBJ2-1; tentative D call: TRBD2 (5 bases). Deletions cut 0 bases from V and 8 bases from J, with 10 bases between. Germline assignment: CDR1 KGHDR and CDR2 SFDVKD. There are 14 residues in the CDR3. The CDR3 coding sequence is TGTGCCACCAGTGATTTGCGGGGTGGCGATGAGCAGTTCTTC. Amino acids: CATSDLRGGDEQFF.

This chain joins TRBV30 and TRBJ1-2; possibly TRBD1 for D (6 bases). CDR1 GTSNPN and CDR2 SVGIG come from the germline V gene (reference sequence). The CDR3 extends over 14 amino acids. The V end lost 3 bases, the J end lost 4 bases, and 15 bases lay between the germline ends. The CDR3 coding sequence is TGTGCCTGGAGCCCGGGGGGCAGGGGCTATGGCTACACCTTC. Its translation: CAWSPGGRGYGYTF.

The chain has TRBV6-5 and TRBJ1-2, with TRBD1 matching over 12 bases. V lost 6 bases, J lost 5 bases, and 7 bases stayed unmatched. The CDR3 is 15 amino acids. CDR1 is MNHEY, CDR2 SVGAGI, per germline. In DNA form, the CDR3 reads TGTGCCAGCAGGGCGGGACAGGGGGCGAGGTATGGCTACACCTTC. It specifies CASRAGQGARYGYTF.

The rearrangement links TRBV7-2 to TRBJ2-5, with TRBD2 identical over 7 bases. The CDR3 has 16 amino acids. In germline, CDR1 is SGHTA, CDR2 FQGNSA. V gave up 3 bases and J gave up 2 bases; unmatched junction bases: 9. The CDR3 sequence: CASSLGPSGAQETQYF. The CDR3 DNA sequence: TGTGCCAGCAGCTTGGGCCCGAGCGGGGCGCAAGAGACCCAGTACTTC.

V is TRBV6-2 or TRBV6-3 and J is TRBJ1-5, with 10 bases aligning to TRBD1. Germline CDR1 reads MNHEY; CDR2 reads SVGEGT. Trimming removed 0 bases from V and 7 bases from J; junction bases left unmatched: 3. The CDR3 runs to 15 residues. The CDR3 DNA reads TGTGCCAGCAGTTACTCCGGACAGGGGGGACAGCCCCAGCATTTT. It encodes CASSYSGQGGQPQHF.

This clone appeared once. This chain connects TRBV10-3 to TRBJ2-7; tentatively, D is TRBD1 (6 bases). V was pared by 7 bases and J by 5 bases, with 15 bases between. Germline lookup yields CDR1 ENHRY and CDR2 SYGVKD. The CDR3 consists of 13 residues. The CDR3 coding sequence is TGTGCCATCAAAGGACAGCCCTCGGACGAGCAGTACTTC. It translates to CAIKGQPSDEQYF.

CDR3 region: CASSHDRGGEGDTQYF. The CDR3 region has the DNA TGTGCCAGCAGCCATGACAGGGGAGGGGAGGGGGATACGCAGTATTTT. This sequence joins TRBV3-1 (or the pseudogene TRBV3-2) and TRBJ2-3; tentatively, D is TRBD1 (8 bases). This CDR3 spans 16 amino acids. Germline lookup yields CDR1 LGHDT and CDR2 YNNKEL (reference sequence). Trimming took 3 bases from V and 6 from J, leaving 19 bases between them.

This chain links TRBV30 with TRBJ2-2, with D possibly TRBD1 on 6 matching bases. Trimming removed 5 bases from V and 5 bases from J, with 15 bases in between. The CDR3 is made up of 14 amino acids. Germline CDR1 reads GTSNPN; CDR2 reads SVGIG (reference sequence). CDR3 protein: CAWEGQGKTGELFF. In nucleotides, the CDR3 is TGTGCCTGGGAAGGGCAGGGGAAAACCGGGGAGCTGTTTTTT.

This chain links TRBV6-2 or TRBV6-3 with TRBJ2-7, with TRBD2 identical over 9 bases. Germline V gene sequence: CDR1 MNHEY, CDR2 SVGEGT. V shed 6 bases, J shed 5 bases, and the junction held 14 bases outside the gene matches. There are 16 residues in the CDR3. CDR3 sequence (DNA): TGTGCCAGCAGCGACCCGGGTAGCGGGAGTGCCGACGAGCAGTACGTC. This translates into CASSDPGSGSADEQYV.

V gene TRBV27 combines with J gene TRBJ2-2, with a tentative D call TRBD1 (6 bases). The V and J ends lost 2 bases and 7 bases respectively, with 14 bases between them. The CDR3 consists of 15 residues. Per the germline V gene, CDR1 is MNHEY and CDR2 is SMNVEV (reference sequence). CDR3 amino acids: CASSLGPTGFGELFF. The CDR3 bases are TGTGCCAGCAGTTTAGGTCCTACAGGGTTCGGGGAGCTGTTTTTT.

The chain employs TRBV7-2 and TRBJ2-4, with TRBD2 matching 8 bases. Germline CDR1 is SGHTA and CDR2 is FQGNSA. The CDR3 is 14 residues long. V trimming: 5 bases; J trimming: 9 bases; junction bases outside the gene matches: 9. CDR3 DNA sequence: TGTGCCAGCAGCCCAAAGACTAGCGCCGGCATTCAGTACTTC. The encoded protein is CASSPKTSAGIQYF.

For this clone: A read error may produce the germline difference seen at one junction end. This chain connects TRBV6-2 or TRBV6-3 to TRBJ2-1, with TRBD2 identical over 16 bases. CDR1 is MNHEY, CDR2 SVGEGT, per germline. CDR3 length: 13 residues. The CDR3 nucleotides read TGTGCCAGCAGTCCCGGGACTAGCGGGAGGGGGATCTTC. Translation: CASSPGTSGRGIF.

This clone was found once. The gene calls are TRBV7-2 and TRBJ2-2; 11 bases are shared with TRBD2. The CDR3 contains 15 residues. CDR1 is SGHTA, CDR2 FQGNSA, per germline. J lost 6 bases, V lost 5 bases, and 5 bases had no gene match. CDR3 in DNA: TGTGCCAGCAGCCCACTAGCGGGAGCCGCCGGGGAGCTGTTTTTT. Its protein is CASSPLAGAAGELFF.

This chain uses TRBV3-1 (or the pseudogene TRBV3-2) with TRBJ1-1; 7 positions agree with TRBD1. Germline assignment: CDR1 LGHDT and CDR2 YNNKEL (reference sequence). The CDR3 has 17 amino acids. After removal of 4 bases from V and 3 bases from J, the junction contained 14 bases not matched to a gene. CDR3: CASSRGRAGGRDTEAFF. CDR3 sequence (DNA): TGTGCCAGCAGCCGGGGGCGGGCAGGGGGGCGCGACACTGAAGCTTTCTTT.

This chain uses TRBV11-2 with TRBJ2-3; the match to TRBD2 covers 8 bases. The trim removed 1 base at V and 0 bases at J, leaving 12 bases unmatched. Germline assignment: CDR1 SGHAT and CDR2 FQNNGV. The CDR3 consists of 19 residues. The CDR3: CASSLVGGRPPTSTDTQYF. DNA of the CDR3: TGTGCCAGCAGCTTAGTGGGCGGGAGGCCCCCCACTAGCACAGATACGCAGTATTTT.

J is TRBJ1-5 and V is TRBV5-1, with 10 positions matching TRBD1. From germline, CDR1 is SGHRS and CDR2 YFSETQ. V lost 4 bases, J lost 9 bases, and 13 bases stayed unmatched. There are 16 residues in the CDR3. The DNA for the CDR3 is TGCGCCAGCAGCCCGACAGGGGGCGCGGTGGGTGGGCCCCAGCATTTT. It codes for CASSPTGGAVGGPQHF.

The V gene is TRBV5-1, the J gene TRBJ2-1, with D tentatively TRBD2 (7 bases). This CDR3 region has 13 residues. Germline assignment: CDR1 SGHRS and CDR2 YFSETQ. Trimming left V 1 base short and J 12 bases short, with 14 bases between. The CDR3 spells CASSLREDSRQFF. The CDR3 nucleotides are TGCGCCAGCAGCTTGCGGGAGGACAGCCGGCAGTTCTTC. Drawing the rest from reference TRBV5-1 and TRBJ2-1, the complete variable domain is KAGVTQTPRYLIKTRGQQVTLSCSPISGHRSVSWYQQTPGQGLQFLFEYFSETQRNKGNFPGRFSGRQFSNSRSEMNVSTLELGDSALYLCASSLREDSRQFFGPGTRLTVL.

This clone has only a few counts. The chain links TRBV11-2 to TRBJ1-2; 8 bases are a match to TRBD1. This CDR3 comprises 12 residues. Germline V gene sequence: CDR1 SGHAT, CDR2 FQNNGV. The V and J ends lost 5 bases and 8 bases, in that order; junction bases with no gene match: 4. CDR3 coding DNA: TGTGCCAGCAGCACAGGGGGTTTAGGCTACACCTTC. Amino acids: CASSTGGLGYTF.

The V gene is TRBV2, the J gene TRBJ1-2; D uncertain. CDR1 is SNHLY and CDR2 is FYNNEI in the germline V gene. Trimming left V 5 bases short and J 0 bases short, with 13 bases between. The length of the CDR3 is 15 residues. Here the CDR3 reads CASSYRVQSNYGYTF. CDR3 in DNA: TGTGCCAGCAGTTACCGGGTCCAATCTAACTATGGCTACACCTTC.

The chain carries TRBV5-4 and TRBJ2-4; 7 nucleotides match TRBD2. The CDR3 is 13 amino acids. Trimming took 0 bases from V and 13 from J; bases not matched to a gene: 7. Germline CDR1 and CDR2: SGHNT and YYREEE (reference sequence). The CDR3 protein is CASSLAGRGIQYF. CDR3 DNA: TGTGCCAGCAGCTTGGCGGGGCGGGGGATCCAGTACTTC. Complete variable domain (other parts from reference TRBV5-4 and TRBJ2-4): ETGVTQSPTHLIKTRGQQVTLRCSSQSGHNTVSWYQQALGQGPQFIFQYYREEENGRGNFPPRFSGLQFPNYSSELNVNALELDDSALYLCASSLAGRGIQYFGAGTRLSVL.

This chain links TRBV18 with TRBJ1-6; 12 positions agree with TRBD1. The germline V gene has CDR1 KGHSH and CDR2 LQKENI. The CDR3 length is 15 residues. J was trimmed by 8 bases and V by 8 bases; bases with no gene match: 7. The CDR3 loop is CASTRDRGRDSPLHF. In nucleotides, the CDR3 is TGTGCCAGCACCAGGGACAGGGGGCGCGATTCACCCCTCCACTTT.

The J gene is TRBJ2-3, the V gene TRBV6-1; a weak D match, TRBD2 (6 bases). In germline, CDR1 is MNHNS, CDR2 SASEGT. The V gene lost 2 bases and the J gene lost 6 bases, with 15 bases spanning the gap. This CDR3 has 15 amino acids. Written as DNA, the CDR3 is TGTGCCAGCAGTGAATGGGACTTCGCCCGGGATACGCAGTATTTT. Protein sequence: CASSEWDFARDTQYF.